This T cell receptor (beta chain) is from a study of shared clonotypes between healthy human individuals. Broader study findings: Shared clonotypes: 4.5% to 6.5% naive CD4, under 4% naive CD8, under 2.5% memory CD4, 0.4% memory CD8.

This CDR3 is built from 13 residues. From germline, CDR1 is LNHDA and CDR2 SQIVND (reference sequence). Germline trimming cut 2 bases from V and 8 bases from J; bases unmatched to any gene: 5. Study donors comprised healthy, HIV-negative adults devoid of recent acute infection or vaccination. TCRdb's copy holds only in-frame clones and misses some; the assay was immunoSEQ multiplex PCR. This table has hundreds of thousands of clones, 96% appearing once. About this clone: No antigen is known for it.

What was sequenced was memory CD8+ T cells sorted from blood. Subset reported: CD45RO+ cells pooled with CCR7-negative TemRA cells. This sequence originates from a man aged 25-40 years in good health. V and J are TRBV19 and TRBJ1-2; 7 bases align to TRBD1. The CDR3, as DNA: TGTGCCAGTAGTATAAAGGGGGCGAGGGGCTACACCTTC. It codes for CASSIKGARGYTF.